This T cell receptor (beta chain) emerged from a study of CD8+ T cells in alopecia areata. This sample's treatment: oral pan-JAK inhibitor, 5-10 mg twice daily. Lesional scalp punch biopsies and peripheral blood came from alopecia areata patients. This clone appeared a few times. This CDR3 is built from 15 residues. Germline CDR1 and CDR2: MGHRA and YSYEKL. The V end lost 0 bases, the J end lost 6 bases, and 14 bases lay between the germline ends. The authors extracted RNA and reverse transcribed it into cDNA as the sequencing template. The data were produced by immunoSEQ multiplex PCR, yet TCRdb's version contains in-frame clones alone and is incomplete. There are around 200,000 clones in the sample; under 60% occur only once, and around 12% lies in the top ten.

The sequence was obtained from a human donor with alopecia areata. Here the sequenced sample was CD8+ T cells sorted from blood, taken at week 24, from a patient treated with tofacitinib. The J gene is TRBJ1-2, the V gene TRBV4-1; a weak D match, TRBD1 (5 bases). In DNA, the CDR3 is TGCGCCAGCAGCCAAGATCCGAGGGGCGCGGATGGCTACACCTTC. It encodes CASSQDPRGADGYTF.